A selection of T cell receptor beta chains follows, all from one sample in a study of control samples from healthy donors and cancer patients. Some clones are missing from TCRdb's copy, which holds only in-frame ones; the method was immunoSEQ multiplex PCR. The sample lists around 170,000 clones, nearly 90% occurring once. The sequencing sample was made of blood. These receptors all stem from a woman aged 50 to 65 in good health. Both conserved end residues are part of each CDR3. A D gene is named only where the DNA matches it firmly. Size is omitted from some rows. Given values are once, few, many or a class for expanded clones.

>TRBV29-1|-|TRBJ2-2|-
CSVRGDGNTGELFF
TGCAGCGTGAGGGGGGACGGCAACACCGGGGAGCTGTTTTTT
>TRBV3-1/TRBV3-2|TRBD2|TRBJ2-1|few
CASSPYPLTSHFIINNEQFF
TGTGCCAGCAGCCCTTACCCCCTGACTAGCCATTTCATCATTAACAATGAGCAGTTCTTC
>TRBV10-3|-|TRBJ2-1|-
CAISESLDKNEQFF
TGTGCCATCAGTGAGTCACTAGACAAAAATGAGCAGTTCTTC
>TRBV5-1|-|TRBJ1-6|once
CASSREDYNSPLHF
TGCGCCAGCAGCCGCGAGGACTATAATTCACCCCTCCACTTT
>TRBV28|TRBD1|TRBJ1-1|-
CASIPGTGPFELMNTEAFF
TGTGCCAGCATCCCCGGGACAGGGCCTTTCGAACTGATGAACACTGAAGCTTTCTTT
>TRBV28|TRBD1|TRBJ1-3|once
CASHPSLGTGGNTIYF
TGTGCCAGCCACCCCTCTCTGGGGACAGGGGGAAACACCATATATTTT
>TRBV30|TRBD2|TRBJ2-1|-
CAWSGLARGQFF
TGTGCCTGGAGTGGACTAGCGAGGGGGCAGTTCTTC
>TRBV28|-|TRBJ2-5|-
CASSFSGGPAQYF
TGTGCCAGCAGTTTCAGTGGGGGGCCGGCCCAGTACTTC
>TRBV4-1|-|TRBJ1-2|-
CASSPGGRRPHYGYTF
TGCGCCAGCAGCCCCGGCGGCCGGAGGCCTCATTATGGCTACACCTTC
>TRBV25-1|TRBD1|TRBJ1-6|-
CASRKADRADNSPLHF
TGTGCCAGCAGAAAAGCGGACAGGGCGGATAATTCACCCCTCCACTTT
>TRBV19|-|TRBJ1-1|-
CASSIRQAANTEAFF
TGTGCCAGTAGTATTCGACAGGCCGCGAACACTGAAGCTTTCTTT
>TRBV6-2/TRBV6-3|TRBD2|TRBJ2-1|-
CASSYSIGTGGSYNEQFF
TGTGCCAGCAGTTACTCGATAGGTACGGGAGGCTCCTACAATGAGCAGTTCTTC
>TRBV19|TRBD1|TRBJ1-6|-
CASNQGAYNSPLHF
TGTGCCAGCAACCAGGGGGCCTATAATTCACCCCTCCACTTT
>TRBV6-5|-|TRBJ2-7|-
CASTVGVNSYEQYF
TGTGCCAGCACCGTGGGGGTCAACTCCTACGAGCAGTACTTC
>TRBV11-2|TRBD1|TRBJ2-7|few
CASSSNRGHEQYF
TGTGCCAGCAGCTCTAACAGGGGGCACGAGCAGTACTTC
>TRBV7-9|TRBD1|TRBJ1-2|-
CASRTRDSIYGYTF
TGTGCCAGCAGAACTCGGGACAGCATCTATGGCTACACCTTC
>TRBV19|TRBD2|TRBJ2-5|-
CASSTGLAGLVGETQYF
TGTGCCAGTAGTACCGGACTAGCGGGGCTGGTTGGGGAGACCCAGTACTTC
>TRBV7-9|-|TRBJ1-2|-
CASSLGGVVYGYTF
TGTGCCAGCAGCTTAGGAGGGGTTGTCTATGGCTACACCTTC
>TRBV5-4|TRBD1|TRBJ2-1|-
CANSGQGNHNEQFF
TGTGCCAACTCGGGACAGGGAAACCACAATGAGCAGTTCTTC
>TRBV5-1|TRBD1|TRBJ2-7|-
CASSLAGQGPIYEQYF
TGCGCCAGCAGCTTGGCGGGACAGGGGCCCATCTACGAGCAGTACTTC
>TRBV27|-|TRBJ1-4|-
CASSSQGVTNEKLFF
TGTGCCAGCAGTTCCCAGGGAGTAACTAATGAAAAACTGTTTTTT
>TRBV7-9|TRBD1|TRBJ1-6|once
CASSPPGTASTPLHF
TGTGCCAGCAGCCCACCCGGGACAGCGAGTACACCCCTCCACTTT
>TRBV27|-|TRBJ2-3|-
CASRLTKAGGREIRSIF
-
>TRBV19|-|TRBJ1-4|-
CASSPLWGRNEKLFF
TGTGCCAGTAGCCCCCTATGGGGAAGGAATGAAAAACTGTTTTTT
>TRBV6-6|-|TRBJ1-6|-
CASSDPNSPLHF
TGTGCCAGCAGCGACCCCAATTCACCCCTCCACTTT
>TRBV7-9|-|TRBJ1-1|-
CASSLRGDTEAFF
TGTGCCAGCAGCTTACGGGGGGACACTGAAGCTTTCTTT
>TRBV7-2|TRBD1|TRBJ2-6|once
CASSLTGKSFSGANVLTF
TGTGCCAGCAGCTTGACAGGGAAGAGCTTCTCTGGGGCCAACGTCCTGACTTTC
>TRBV20-1|-|TRBJ1-6|-
CSASHRDYNSPLHF
TGCAGTGCTAGTCACAGGGACTATAATTCACCCCTCCACTTT
>TRBV4-1|-|TRBJ2-7|-
CASSLRDTGYEQYF
TGCGCCAGCAGCCTCCGGGACACAGGCTACGAGCAGTACTTC
>TRBV6-6|-|TRBJ2-2|-
CASSLDLRLDPYTGELFF
TGTGCCAGCAGTCTAGATCTCAGGCTAGACCCGTACACCGGGGAGCTGTTTTTT